This T cell receptor (beta chain) emerged from a study of PD-1 blockade in classical Hodgkin lymphoma. Whole-study results and caveats: With respect to the repertoire differences, their causes, possibly disease activity or prior therapy, remain undefined.

Concerning this clone: The antigen remains unidentified.

Time point given: cycle 4 day 1 (C4D1), after 6 weeks of nivolumab. Each and every patient relapsed after autologous stem cell transplantation, and patients got differing brentuximab vedotin exposure. CDR3 size: 15 residues. CDR1 and CDR2 from the germline V gene are LNHDA and SQIVND (reference sequence). Unmatched junction bases numbered 8, after V lost 5 bases and J lost 3 bases. Data came from immunoSEQ multiplex PCR; TCRdb stores just in-frame clones and leaves some out. The sample yields 15,000 to 20,000 clones, around 84% seen once. Sample: peripheral blood mononuclear cells (PBMCs), taken before the fourth cycle of nivolumab. The TCR was taken from a human donor with classical Hodgkin lymphoma. The V gene is TRBV19, the J gene TRBJ2-7; 9 positions match TRBD2. DNA for the CDR3: TGTGCCAGTAGTGCAGCGGGAGGAATCCTCTACGAGCAGTACTTC. Translating gives CASSAAGGILYEQYF. Full variable domain (outside the CDR3, taken from reference TRBV19 and TRBJ2-7): DGGITQSPKYLFRKEGQNVTLSCEQNLNHDAMYWYRQDPGQGLRLIYYSQIVNDFQKGDIAEGYSVSREKKESFPLTVTSAQKNPTAFYLCASSAAGGILYEQYFGPGTRLTVT.